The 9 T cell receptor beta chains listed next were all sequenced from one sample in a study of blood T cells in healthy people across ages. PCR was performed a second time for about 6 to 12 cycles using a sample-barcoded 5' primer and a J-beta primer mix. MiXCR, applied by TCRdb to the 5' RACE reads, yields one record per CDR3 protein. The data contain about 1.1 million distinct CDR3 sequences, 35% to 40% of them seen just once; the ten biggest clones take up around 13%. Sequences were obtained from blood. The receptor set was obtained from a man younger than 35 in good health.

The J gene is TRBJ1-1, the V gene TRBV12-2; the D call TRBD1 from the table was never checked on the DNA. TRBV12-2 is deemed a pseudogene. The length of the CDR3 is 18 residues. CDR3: CASRLVFRGSRLNTEAFF. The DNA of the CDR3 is TGTGCAAGTCGCTTAGTCTTCCGGGGCTCCCGTCTGAACACTGAAGCTTTCTTT.

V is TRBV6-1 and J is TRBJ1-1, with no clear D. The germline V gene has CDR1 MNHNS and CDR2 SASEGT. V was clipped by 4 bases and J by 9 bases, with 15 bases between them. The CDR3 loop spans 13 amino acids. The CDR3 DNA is TGTGCCAGCAGTGCCCCGGAACAGCCTAAAGCTTTCTTT. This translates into CASSAPEQPKAFF.

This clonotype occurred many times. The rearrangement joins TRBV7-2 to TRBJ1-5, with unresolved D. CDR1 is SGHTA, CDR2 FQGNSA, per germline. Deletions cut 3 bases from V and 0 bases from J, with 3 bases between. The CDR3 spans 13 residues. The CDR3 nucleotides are TGTGCCAGCAGCTTTTCTAGCAATCAGCCCCAGCATTTT. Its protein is CASSFSSNQPQHF. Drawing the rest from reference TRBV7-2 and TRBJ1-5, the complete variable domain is GAGVSQSPSNKVTEKGKDVELRCDPISGHTALYWYRQSLGQGLEFLIYFQGNSAPDKSGLPSDRFSAERTGGSVSTLTIQRTQQEDSAVYLCASSFSSNQPQHFGDGTRLSIL.

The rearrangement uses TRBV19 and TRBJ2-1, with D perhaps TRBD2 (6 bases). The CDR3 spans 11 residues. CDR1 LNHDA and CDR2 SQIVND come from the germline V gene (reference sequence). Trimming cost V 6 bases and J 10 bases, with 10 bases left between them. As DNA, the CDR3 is TGTGCCAGTAGCTCAGGGAGGGAGCAGTTCTTC. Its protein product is CASSSGREQFF.

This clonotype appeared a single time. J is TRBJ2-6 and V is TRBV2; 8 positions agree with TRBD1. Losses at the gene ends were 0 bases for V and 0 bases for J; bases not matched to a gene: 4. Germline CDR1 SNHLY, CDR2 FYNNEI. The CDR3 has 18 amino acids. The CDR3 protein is CASSEAVGQASGANVLTF. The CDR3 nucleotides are TGTGCCAGCAGTGAAGCGGTGGGACAGGCCTCTGGGGCCAACGTCCTGACTTTC.

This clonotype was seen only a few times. The CDR3 spells CASSLGSGQDTQYF. The CDR3 coding sequence is TGCGCCAGCAGCTTGGGGTCAGGGCAAGATACGCAGTATTTT. The V gene is TRBV5-1, the J gene TRBJ2-3, with a tentative D call TRBD1 (5 bases). The germline gives CDR1 SGHRS, CDR2 YFSETQ. V shed 0 bases and J shed 5 bases, with 10 bases lying between them. CDR3 length: 14 residues.

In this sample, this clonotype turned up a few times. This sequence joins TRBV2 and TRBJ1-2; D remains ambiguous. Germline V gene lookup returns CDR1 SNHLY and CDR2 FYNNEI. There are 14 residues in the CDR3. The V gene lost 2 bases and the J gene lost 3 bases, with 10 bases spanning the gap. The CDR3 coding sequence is TGTGCCAGCAGTGAATCCATGATCCACTATGGCTACACCTTC. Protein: CASSESMIHYGYTF.

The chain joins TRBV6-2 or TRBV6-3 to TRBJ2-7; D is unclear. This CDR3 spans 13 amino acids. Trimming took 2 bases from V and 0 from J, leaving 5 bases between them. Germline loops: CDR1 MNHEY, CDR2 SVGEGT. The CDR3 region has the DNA TGTGCCAGCAGTTACAACCCCTCCTACGAGCAGTACTTC. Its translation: CASSYNPSYEQYF.

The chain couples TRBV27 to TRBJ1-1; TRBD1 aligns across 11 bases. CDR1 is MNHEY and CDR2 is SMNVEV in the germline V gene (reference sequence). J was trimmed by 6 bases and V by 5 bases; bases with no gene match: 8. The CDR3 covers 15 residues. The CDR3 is CASSARDRGSSEAFF. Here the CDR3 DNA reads TGTGCCAGCAGTGCCCGGGACAGGGGGAGTTCTGAAGCTTTCTTT.